This is a list of T cell receptor beta chains from one sample in a study of T cell responses to AZD1222 COVID-19 vaccine. The data were produced by immunoSEQ multiplex PCR, yet TCRdb's version contains in-frame clones alone and is incomplete. The sample yields around 100,000 clones, about 92% seen once. Sequencing used peripheral blood, obtained on day 0 of AZD1222 vaccination. All receptors come from an adult in good health. The CDR3 runs from the conserved cysteine through the conserved F or W. The D gene is left open where the match is weak. Not all rows give a size; the values are once, few, many and, for expanded clones, a class.

D | size | J | V | CDR3 | DNA
- | once | TRBJ2-2 | TRBV14 | CASSQGIGELFF | TGTGCCAGCAGCCAAGGGATAGGGGAGCTGTTTTTT
TRBD2 | - | TRBJ2-3 | TRBV7-8 | CASSPGGGRASDTQYF | TGTGCCAGCAGCCCCGGGGGCGGGAGGGCATCAGATACGCAGTATTTT
TRBD1 | - | TRBJ1-3 | TRBV6-1 | CASSDNRGSLGNTIYF | TGTGCCAGCAGTGACAACAGGGGGTCCCTTGGAAACACCATATATTTT
- | - | TRBJ2-2 | TRBV11-3 | CASSLRQGGTGELFF | TGTGCCAGCAGCTTACGGCAGGGAGGAACCGGGGAGCTGTTTTTT
TRBD1 | - | TRBJ2-2 | TRBV30 | CAWSVPGTGRSGELFF | TGTGCCTGGAGTGTACCTGGGACAGGGCGTAGCGGGGAGCTGTTTTTT
- | - | TRBJ1-2 | TRBV29-1 | CSVESRENGYTF | TGCAGCGTTGAAAGCAGGGAAAATGGCTACACCTTC
- | - | TRBJ2-7 | TRBV5-1 | CASSLLGLYSYEQYF | TGCGCCAGCAGCTTGTTGGGACTCTACTCCTACGAGCAGTACTTC
- | once | TRBJ1-5 | TRBV28 | CASSLGQFNQPQHF | TGTGCCAGCAGTTTAGGTCAGTTCAATCAGCCCCAGCATTTT
- | - | TRBJ1-4 | TRBV7-2 | CASSVQGRRGEKLFF | TGTGCCAGCAGCGTACAGGGACGGCGGGGAGAAAAACTGTTTTTT
TRBD1 | - | TRBJ2-7 | TRBV11-2 | CASSSARGDRGLYEQYF | TGTGCCAGCAGCTCCGCACGCGGGGACAGGGGGCTGTACGAGCAGTACTTC
TRBD2 | - | TRBJ2-2 | TRBV6-5 | CASSSGTLTGELFF | TGTGCCAGCAGTAGCGGGACCTTAACCGGGGAGCTGTTTTTT
- | - | TRBJ2-5 | TRBV12-3/TRBV12-4 | CASSPLLRETQYF | TGTGCCAGCAGCCCCCTGTTAAGGGAGACCCAGTACTTC
- | - | TRBJ2-6 | TRBV5-1 | CASSLRQSGANVLTF | TGCGCCAGCAGCTTGAGGCAGAGTGGGGCCAACGTCCTGACTTTC
- | - | TRBJ1-1 | TRBV9 | CASSVAGRTEAFF | TGTGCCAGCAGCGTAGCGGGGCGAACTGAAGCTTTCTTT
- | - | TRBJ1-5 | TRBV27 | CASSLRGTRSNQPQHF | TGTGCCAGCAGTTTACGGGGAACGAGGAGCAATCAGCCCCAGCATTTT
TRBD2 | - | TRBJ2-1 | TRBV29-1 | CSVEEPGLAGNEQFF | TGCAGCGTTGAAGAACCGGGACTAGCGGGGAATGAGCAGTTCTTC
- | - | TRBJ1-2 | TRBV11-3 | CASSFRGADGYTF | TGTGCCAGCAGCTTCAGGGGAGCTGATGGCTACACCTTC
TRBD1 | - | TRBJ1-3 | TRBV15 | CATKNRGAGNTIYF | TGTGCCACCAAAAACAGGGGCGCTGGAAACACCATATATTTT
- | - | TRBJ1-6 | TRBV7-6 | CASSFAQGLHF | TGTGCCAGCAGCTTCGCCCAGGGCCTCCACTTT
- | - | TRBJ2-7 | TRBV12-3/TRBV12-4 | CASSLEGDEQYF | TGTGCCAGCAGTTTAGAGGGGGACGAGCAGTACTTC
- | once | TRBJ2-1 | TRBV7-9 | CASSLDVSAYNEQFF | TGTGCCAGCAGCTTAGACGTTAGCGCCTACAATGAGCAGTTCTTC
- | - | TRBJ1-6 | TRBV13 | CASSVGISYSPLHF | TGTGCCAGCAGCGTGGGAATATCGTATTCACCCCTCCACTTT
- | - | TRBJ1-4 | TRBV19 | CASSIDDEKLFF | TGTGCCAGTAGTATCGACGATGAAAAACTGTTTTTT
TRBD1 | - | TRBJ1-2 | TRBV19 | CASSSRDRDGYTF | TGTGCCAGTAGCAGCCGGGACAGGGATGGCTACACCTTC
TRBD1 | - | TRBJ2-7 | TRBV11-3 | CASSLDPPGTGFYEQYF | TGTGCCAGCAGCTTAGATCCCCCCGGGACAGGGTTCTACGAGCAGTACTTC
- | once | TRBJ1-4 | TRBV7-8 | CASKGRDGEKLFF | TGTGCCAGTAAGGGCCGGGACGGGGAAAAACTGTTTTTT
TRBD1 | - | TRBJ1-5 | TRBV28 | CASSPPDRENQPQHF | TGTGCCAGCAGTCCGCCCGACAGGGAGAATCAGCCCCAGCATTTT
- | once | TRBJ2-1 | TRBV30 | CACQQASSYNEQFF | TGTGCCTGTCAACAGGCGAGCTCCTACAATGAGCAGTTCTTC
- | - | TRBJ1-2 | TRBV7-2 | CASSLTTVIGYTF | TGTGCCAGCAGCTTAACGACAGTTATTGGCTACACCTTC
- | - | TRBJ1-2 | TRBV5-1 | CASSADKGANYGYTF | TGCGCCAGCAGCGCCGACAAGGGAGCTAACTATGGCTACACCTTC
TRBD1 | - | TRBJ2-7 | TRBV6-2/TRBV6-3 | CASSYRDRTYEQYF | TGTGCCAGCAGTTACCGGGACAGGACCTACGAGCAGTACTTC
TRBD1 | - | TRBJ1-1 | TRBV30 | CAWSRRTGEAFF | TGTGCCTGGAGTCGGCGGACAGGTGAAGCTTTCTTT
TRBD2 | once | TRBJ2-3 | TRBV5-1 | CASSLDDLSGGVNTQYF | TGCGCCAGCAGCCTGGACGACCTTAGCGGGGGAGTAAATACGCAGTATTTT
- | - | TRBJ2-7 | TRBV7-6 | CASSLEPGTSSSYEQYF | TGTGCCAGCAGCTTAGAACCAGGGACTTCAAGCTCCTACGAGCAGTACTTC
TRBD1 | - | TRBJ1-1 | TRBV5-1 | CASSGRQGADTEAFF | TGCGCCAGCAGCGGCCGACAGGGGGCCGACACTGAAGCTTTCTTT
TRBD1 | - | TRBJ1-5 | TRBV30 | CAWSPSDRGVNQPQHF | TGTGCCTGGAGTCCTTCTGACAGGGGAGTCAATCAGCCCCAGCATTTT
TRBD1 | - | TRBJ2-7 | TRBV18 | CASSPWGPGQGGTYEQYF | TGTGCCAGCTCACCATGGGGACCGGGACAGGGAGGAACCTACGAGCAGTACTTC
- | - | TRBJ2-3 | TRBV28 | CASTGADTQYF | TGTGCCAGTACCGGGGCAGATACGCAGTATTTT
- | - | TRBJ2-7 | TRBV7-6 | CASSPGQPYEQYF | TGTGCCAGCAGCCCAGGACAGCCCTACGAGCAGTACTTC
- | once | TRBJ2-2 | TRBV7-2 | CASSSRAGTQAGELFF | TGTGCCAGCAGCTCAAGAGCCGGGACTCAGGCCGGGGAGCTGTTTTTT
TRBD2 | - | TRBJ2-5 | TRBV7-2 | CASSAGTSDETQYF | TGTGCCAGCAGCGCCGGGACTAGCGACGAGACCCAGTACTTC
TRBD1 | - | TRBJ2-7 | TRBV5-1 | CASSVGQEFYEQYF | TGCGCCAGCAGCGTGGGACAGGAATTCTACGAGCAGTACTTC
TRBD1 | - | TRBJ1-6 | TRBV5-5 | CASSGQVVNNSPLHF | TGTGCCAGCAGCGGACAGGTAGTTAATAATTCACCCCTCCACTTT
TRBD2 | - | TRBJ2-1 | TRBV28 | CASTEGLATYNEQFF | TGTGCCAGCACCGAGGGACTAGCCACCTACAATGAGCAGTTCTTC
- | once | TRBJ2-2 | TRBV21-1 | CASSKWQRPPGELFF | TGTGCCAGCAGCAAATGGCAGCGCCCCCCCGGGGAGCTGTTTTTT
- | once | TRBJ1-2 | TRBV6-1 | CASSEAGGAYYGYTF | TGTGCCAGCAGTGAAGCGGGGGGGGCCTACTATGGCTACACCTTC
- | - | TRBJ2-2 | TRBV7-2 | CASSFGRDTGELFF | TGTGCCAGCAGCTTCGGTAGGGACACCGGGGAGCTGTTTTTT
- | - | TRBJ1-1 | TRBV4-3 | CASSQDVGAGTEAFF | TGCGCCAGCAGCCAAGATGTGGGGGCTGGCACTGAAGCTTTCTTT
TRBD1 | - | TRBJ2-7 | TRBV27 | CASRGTGTYEQYF | TGTGCCAGCAGGGGGACAGGGACCTACGAGCAGTACTTC
- | - | TRBJ2-7 | TRBV6-1 | CASSASGWRADYEQYF | TGTGCCAGCAGTGCCTCCGGGTGGAGGGCCGACTACGAGCAGTACTTC
- | - | TRBJ1-2 | TRBV29-1 | CSVRGRDYGYTF | TGCAGCGTGAGGGGCAGGGACTATGGCTACACCTTC
TRBD1 | - | TRBJ2-1 | TRBV6-5 | CASSYWTGSYNEQFF | TGTGCCAGCAGTTATTGGACAGGGTCCTACAATGAGCAGTTCTTC
- | - | TRBJ2-3 | TRBV21-1 | CASSRADTQYF | TGTGCCAGCAGCCGAGCAGATACGCAGTATTTT
- | - | TRBJ2-5 | TRBV12-3/TRBV12-4 | CASSLNEQETQYF | TGTGCCAGCAGTTTGAACGAGCAAGAGACCCAGTACTTC
TRBD2 | - | TRBJ2-3 | TRBV6-2/TRBV6-3 | CASSRLAGEPDTQYF | TGTGCCAGCAGCCGACTAGCGGGAGAACCAGATACGCAGTATTTT
- | - | TRBJ1-6 | TRBV9 | CASSVRTDNSPLHF | TGTGCCAGCAGCGTCCGGACAGATAATTCACCCCTCCACTTT
- | - | TRBJ1-3 | TRBV11-3 | CASSLEFRNTIYF | TGTGCCAGCAGCTTAGAATTCAGGAACACCATATATTTT
TRBD2 | - | TRBJ2-3 | TRBV29-1 | CSVDPTSGISDTQYF | TGCAGCGTTGACCCGACTAGCGGGATTTCAGATACGCAGTATTTT